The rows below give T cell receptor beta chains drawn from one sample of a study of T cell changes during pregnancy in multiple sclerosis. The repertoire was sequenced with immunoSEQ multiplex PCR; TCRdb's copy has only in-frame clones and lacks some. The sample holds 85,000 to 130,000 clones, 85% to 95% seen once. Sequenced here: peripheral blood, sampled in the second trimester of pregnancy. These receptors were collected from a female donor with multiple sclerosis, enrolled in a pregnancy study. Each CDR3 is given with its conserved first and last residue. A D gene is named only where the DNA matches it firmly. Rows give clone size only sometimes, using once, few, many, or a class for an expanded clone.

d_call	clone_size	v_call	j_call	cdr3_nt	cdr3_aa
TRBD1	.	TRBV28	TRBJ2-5	TGTGCCAGCAGTTTAGCTTCCGGGACAGGCCTCCAAGAGACCCAGTACTTC	CASSLASGTGLQETQYF
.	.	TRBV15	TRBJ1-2	TGTGCCACCAGTTCCGCTAACTATGGCTACACCTTC	CATSSANYGYTF
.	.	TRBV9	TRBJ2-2	TGTGCCAGCAGCGCCCGGGAAGGCGGTTCCGGGGAGCTGTTTTTT	CASSAREGGSGELFF
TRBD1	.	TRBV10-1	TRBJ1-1	TGCGCCAGCAGTGAGACTTGTGGACAGGGGGGACACACTGAAGCTTTCTTT	CASSETCGQGGHTEAFF
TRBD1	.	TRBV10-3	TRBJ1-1	TGTGCCATCAGTGAGACAGTAACCGGGACAGGCTCCACTGAAGCTTTCTTT	CAISETVTGTGSTEAFF
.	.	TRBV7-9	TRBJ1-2	TGTGCCAGCAGCTTAGTAGAGAGGGATACCACCCATGGCTACACCTTC	CASSLVERDTTHGYTF
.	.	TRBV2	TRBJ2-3	TGTGCCAGCCCCCGGGGGGCAGGAAATACGCAGTATTTT	CASPRGAGNTQYF
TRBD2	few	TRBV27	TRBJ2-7	TGTGCCAGCATCCCTGGCGGGGGATTAGTGCAGTACTTC	CASIPGGGLVQYF
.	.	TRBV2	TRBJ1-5	TGTGCCAGCAGGGCCGGGACCTTAGGGGGTCAGCCCCAGCATTTT	CASRAGTLGGQPQHF
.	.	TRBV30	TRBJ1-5	TGTGCCTGGAACGCAGGGTTAAATCAGCCCCAGCATTTT	CAWNAGLNQPQHF
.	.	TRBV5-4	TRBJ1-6	TGTGCCAGCAGCTTGTTTGGGCAGCCACAATCACCCCTCCACTTT	CASSLFGQPQSPLHF
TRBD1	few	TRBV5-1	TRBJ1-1	TGCGCCAGCAGCTATAGACAGGGTTTGGGTGAAGCTTTCTTT	CASSYRQGLGEAFF
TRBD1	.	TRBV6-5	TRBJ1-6	TGTGCCAGCAGCCTCCGGGACAGTAATTCACCCCTCCACTTT	CASSLRDSNSPLHF
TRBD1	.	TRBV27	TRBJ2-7	TGTGCCAGCAGTTTACAATGGGACAGGAACTACGAGCAGTACTTC	CASSLQWDRNYEQYF
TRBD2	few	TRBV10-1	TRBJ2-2	TGCGCCACCCAGACTAGCGTCACCGGGGAGCTGTTTTTT	CATQTSVTGELFF
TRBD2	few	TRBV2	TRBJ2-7	TGTGCCAGCAGTTCTGGACTAGCGGAAACCTACGAGCAGTACTTC	CASSSGLAETYEQYF
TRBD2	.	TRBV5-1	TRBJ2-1	TGCGCCAGCAGCCTCGGGACTAGCGGGAGTTTCTACAATGAGCAGTTCTTC	CASSLGTSGSFYNEQFF
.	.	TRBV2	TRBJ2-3	TGTGCCAGTAGTCGAGACACAGATACGCAGTATTTT	CASSRDTDTQYF
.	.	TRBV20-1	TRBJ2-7	TGCAGTGCTAGACTAGATGAGCAGTACTTC	CSARLDEQYF
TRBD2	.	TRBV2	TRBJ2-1	TGTGCCAGCTCGGGGGGGGTCTACAATGAGCAGTTCTTC	CASSGGVYNEQFF
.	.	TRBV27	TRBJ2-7	TGTGCCAGCAGTTTATCCACCCCATTCCGGGGGTCCTACGAGCAGTACTTC	CASSLSTPFRGSYEQYF
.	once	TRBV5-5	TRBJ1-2	TGTGCCAGCAGCCCCACAAACGACAGATCCTACCGGGCCTTC	CASSPTNDRSYRAF
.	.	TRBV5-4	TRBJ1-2	TGTGCCAGCAGCTTGCAGGGGAACTATGGCTACACCTTC	CASSLQGNYGYTF
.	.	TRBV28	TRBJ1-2	TGTGCCAGCAGACCCGACAGCTATGGCTACACCTTC	CASRPDSYGYTF
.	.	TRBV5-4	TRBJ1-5	TGTGCCAGCAGCCCGGGACCCGGAGGGCAGCCCCAGCATTTT	CASSPGPGGQPQHF
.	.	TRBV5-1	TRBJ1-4	TGCGCCAGCAGTTGGGGCGCAACTAATGAAAAACTGTTTTTT	CASSWGATNEKLFF
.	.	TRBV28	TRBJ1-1	TGTGCCAGCAGGAACAGGGTTGAAGCTTTCTTT	CASRNRVEAFF
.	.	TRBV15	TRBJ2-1	TGTGCCACCAGCAGAGAAAGACAGGAACCGCAGTTCTTC	CATSRERQEPQFF
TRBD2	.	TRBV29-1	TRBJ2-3	TGCAGCGTGGAATCCCCCCTAGCGGGAGGGCCTTTTACGCAGTATTTT	CSVESPLAGGPFTQYF
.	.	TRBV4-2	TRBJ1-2	TGTGCCAGCAGCCAAGAGGGCGCTTTCGGGGGTAACTATGGCTACACCTTC	CASSQEGAFGGNYGYTF
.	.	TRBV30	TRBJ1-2	TGTGCCTGGAGTCGGACGGGGACTGATAGTTACACCTTC	CAWSRTGTDSYTF
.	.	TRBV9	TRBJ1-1	TGTGCCAGCAGCGTAGGGACTTCGGTTACTCTCACTGAAGCTTTCTTT	CASSVGTSVTLTEAFF
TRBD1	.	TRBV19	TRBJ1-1	TGTGCCAGTAGTGAAGGACAGGTTGGAGCAGCTTTCTTT	CASSEGQVGAAFF
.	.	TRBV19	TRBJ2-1	TGTGCCAGTAGTATTAAGAGGTTCAATGAGCAGTTCTTC	CASSIKRFNEQFF
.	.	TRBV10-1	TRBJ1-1	TGCGCCAGCAGTGCCGGGAACACTGAAGCTTTCTTT	CASSAGNTEAFF
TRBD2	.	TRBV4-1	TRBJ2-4	TGCGCCAGCAGCCAAGAAATGGCTAGCGGGGAGGGATCCAAAAACATTCAGTACTTC	CASSQEMASGEGSKNIQYF
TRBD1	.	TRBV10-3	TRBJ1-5	TGTGCCATCAGTGATGGACAGGGGGCCGGTCAGCCCCAGCATTTT	CAISDGQGAGQPQHF
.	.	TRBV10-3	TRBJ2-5	TGTGCCATCAGTGATTCAGGAGGAGAGACCCAGTACTTC	CAISDSGGETQYF
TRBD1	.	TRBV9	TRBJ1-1	TGTGCCAGCAGCGACATAAGGACAGGGATGGCTTTCTTT	CASSDIRTGMAFF
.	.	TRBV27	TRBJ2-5	TGTGCCAGCAGTTTATCGATGTCCAGGGAAGAGACCCAGTACTTC	CASSLSMSREETQYF
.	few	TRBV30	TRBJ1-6	TGTGCCTGGAATGGGAGGGAAGGTCCACCCCTCCACTTT	CAWNGREGPPLHF
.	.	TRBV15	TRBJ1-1	TGTGCCACCAGCAGAGCAGTTCTCACTGAAGCTTTCTTT	CATSRAVLTEAFF
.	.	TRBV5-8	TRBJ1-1	TGTGCCAGCAGCTTGTTAGGGGCAGGAAGCACTGAAGCTTTCTTT	CASSLLGAGSTEAFF
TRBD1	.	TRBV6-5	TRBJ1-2	TGTGCCAGCAGTCAAGACAGGGCCCCTTATGGCTACACCTTC	CASSQDRAPYGYTF
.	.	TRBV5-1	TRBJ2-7	TGCGCCAGCAGCTTTGGAACAGGAGCCTACGAGCAGTACTTC	CASSFGTGAYEQYF
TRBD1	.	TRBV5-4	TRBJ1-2	TGTGCCAGCAGCTCAGGGACAGGAGCTAACTATGGCTACACCTTC	CASSSGTGANYGYTF
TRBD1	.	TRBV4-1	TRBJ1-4	TGCGCCAGCAGCCGACGGGAGGGGGCGCCTAATGAAAAACTGTTTTTT	CASSRREGAPNEKLFF
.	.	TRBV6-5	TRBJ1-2	TGTGCCAGCAGTTACGAACTGAGGGCCTCACACGGCTACACCTTC	CASSYELRASHGYTF
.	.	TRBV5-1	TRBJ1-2	TGCGCCAGCAGCTGGGCGGCACAGGGCTCCTATGGCTACACCTTC	CASSWAAQGSYGYTF
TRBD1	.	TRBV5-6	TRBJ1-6	TGTGCCAGCAGCTTGTACAGGGGGGAATCACCCCTCCACTTT	CASSLYRGESPLHF
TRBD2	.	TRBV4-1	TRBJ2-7	TGCGCCAGCAGCACCCCAGCGGGAGGGGGCCTCTCCTACGAGCAGTACTTC	CASSTPAGGGLSYEQYF
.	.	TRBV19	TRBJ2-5	TGTGCCAGTAGTACCGGACAGACTCGCCAAGAGACCCAGTACTTC	CASSTGQTRQETQYF
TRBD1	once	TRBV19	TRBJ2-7	TGTGCCAGTAGCACCGGGACAGGGAGCTCCTACGAGCAGTACTTC	CASSTGTGSSYEQYF
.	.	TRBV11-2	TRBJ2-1	TGTGCCAGCAGCTTACGCGGGGTGGAGGGTGAGCAGTTCTTC	CASSLRGVEGEQFF
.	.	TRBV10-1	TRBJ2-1	TGCGCCAGCAGTACGGCGGGACCGTACAATGAGCAGTTCTTC	CASSTAGPYNEQFF
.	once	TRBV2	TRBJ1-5	TGTGCCAGCAGTGAAACAGGGACTCAGCCCCAGCATTTT	CASSETGTQPQHF
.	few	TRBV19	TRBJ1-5	TGTGCCAGTAGTATAGGCCGATGGGAGGGCGGCCAGCCCCAGCATTTT	CASSIGRWEGGQPQHF
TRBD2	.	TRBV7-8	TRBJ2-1	TGTGCCAGCAGCTCCCAACAGCGGGGGATTGGATCCTACAATGAGCAGTTCTTC	CASSSQQRGIGSYNEQFF
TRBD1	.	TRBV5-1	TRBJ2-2	TGCGCCAGCAGCTTGAAATTGTCAGGGACAGGGACCGGGGAGCTGTTTTTT	CASSLKLSGTGTGELFF